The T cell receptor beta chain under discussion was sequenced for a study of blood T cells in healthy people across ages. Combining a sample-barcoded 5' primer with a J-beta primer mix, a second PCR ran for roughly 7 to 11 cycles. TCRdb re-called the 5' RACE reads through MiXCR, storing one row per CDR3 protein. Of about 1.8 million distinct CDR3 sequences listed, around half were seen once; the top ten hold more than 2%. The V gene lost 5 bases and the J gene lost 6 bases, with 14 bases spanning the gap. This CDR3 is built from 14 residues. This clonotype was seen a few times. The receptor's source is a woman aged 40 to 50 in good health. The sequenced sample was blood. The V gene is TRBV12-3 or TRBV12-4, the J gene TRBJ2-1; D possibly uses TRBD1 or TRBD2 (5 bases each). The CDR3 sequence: CASSLHRGRNEQFF. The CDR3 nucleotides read TGTGCCAGCAGTCTCCACCGGGGCCGCAATGAGCAGTTCTTC.